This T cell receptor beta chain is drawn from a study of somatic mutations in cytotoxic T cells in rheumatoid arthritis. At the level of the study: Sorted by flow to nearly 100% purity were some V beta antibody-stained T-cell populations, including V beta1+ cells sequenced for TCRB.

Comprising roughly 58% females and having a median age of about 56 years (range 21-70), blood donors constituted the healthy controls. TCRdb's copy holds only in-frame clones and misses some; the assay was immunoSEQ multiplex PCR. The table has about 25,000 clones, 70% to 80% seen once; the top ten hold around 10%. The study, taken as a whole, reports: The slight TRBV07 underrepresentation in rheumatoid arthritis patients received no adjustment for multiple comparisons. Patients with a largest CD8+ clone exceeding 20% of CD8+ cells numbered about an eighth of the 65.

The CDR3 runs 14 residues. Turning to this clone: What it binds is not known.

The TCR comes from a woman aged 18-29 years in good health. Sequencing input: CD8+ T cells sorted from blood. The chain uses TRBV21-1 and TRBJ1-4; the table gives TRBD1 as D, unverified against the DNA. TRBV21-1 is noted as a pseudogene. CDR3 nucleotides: TGTGCCAGCAGCCGGGACAGGGGACAGGAAAAACTGTTTTTT. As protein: CASSRDRGQEKLFF.